This note documents a single T cell receptor (beta chain) sequence. There are 15 residues in the CDR3. Germline V gives CDR1 SGHRS, CDR2 YFSETQ. The V and J ends lost 2 bases and 0 bases respectively, with 6 bases between them. Produced via immunoSEQ multiplex PCR; TCRdb's table is partial and in-frame only. The sample has about 370,000 clones; around 92% are singletons. The data are from a study of blood T cell repertoires in COVID-19. This chain links TRBV5-1 with TRBJ2-6, with D unclear. The origin of this receptor is a woman aged 25 to 39 with COVID-19, enrolled during active disease. The sequencing sample was made of peripheral blood. DNA of the CDR3: TGCGCCAGCAGCTTTCCGGGCTCTGGGGCCAACGTCCTGACTTTC. It yields the protein CASSFPGSGANVLTF.